A selection of T cell receptor beta chains follows, all from one sample in a study of long-term antiretroviral therapy in people with HIV. Sequencing used immunoSEQ multiplex PCR; TCRdb keeps in-frame clones, though not all of them. The table records 20,000 to 25,000 clones, roughly 84% of them present only once. The sequencing here drew on unsorted PBMCs, taken 1.3 years after starting antiretroviral therapy. The source of these receptors is a man aged 55 to 70 with HIV. Each CDR3 is given with its conserved first and last residue. The D gene is left open where the match is weak. Clone size is not always given. Where it is, it says once, few, many or a class for expanded clones.

v_call,d_call,clone_size,j_call,cdr3_aa,cdr3_nt
TRBV12-5,.,.,TRBJ1-1,CASGLVFGGGVTEAFF,TGTGCTAGTGGTTTGGTATTCGGGGGCGGAGTCACTGAAGCTTTCTTT
TRBV5-1,TRBD1,.,TRBJ2-1,CASSQPGGQGAYEQFF,TGCGCCAGCAGCCAGCCGGGCGGACAGGGGGCATATGAGCAGTTCTTC
TRBV6-5,.,.,TRBJ1-5,CASSYSGNSNQPQHF,TGTGCCAGCAGTTACTCCGGAAATAGCAATCAGCCCCAGCATTTT
TRBV5-1,TRBD1,.,TRBJ1-1,CASSSDRRTGWNTEAFF,TGCGCCAGCAGCTCCGACCGGAGGACAGGATGGAACACTGAAGCTTTCTTT
TRBV6-1,TRBD2,.,TRBJ2-5,CASSESLTSVGETQYF,TGTGCCAGCAGTGAATCCCTGACTAGCGTGGGAGAGACCCAGTACTTC
TRBV18,.,.,TRBJ2-1,CASSPPGPGAGNEQFF,TGTGCCAGCTCACCACCGGGACCGGGGGCAGGGAATGAGCAGTTCTTC
TRBV5-1,TRBD2,.,TRBJ2-5,CASSQGGPGETQYF,TGCGCCAGCAGCCAGGGAGGGCCGGGGGAGACCCAGTACTTC
TRBV9,TRBD2,few,TRBJ2-7,CASSTGLAGGYEQYF,TGTGCCAGCAGCACGGGACTAGCGGGAGGGTACGAGCAGTACTTC
TRBV18,.,.,TRBJ2-6,CASSRSPGHGFKGANVLTF,TGTGCCAGCTCACGGTCACCGGGACATGGATTCAAGGGGGCCAACGTCCTGACTTTC
TRBV6-1,.,.,TRBJ1-5,CASSETPYGGWMNQPQHF,TGTGCCAGCAGTGAAACCCCATACGGTGGATGGATGAATCAGCCCCAGCATTTT
TRBV27,.,.,TRBJ2-7,CASSPSSYEQYF,TGTGCCAGCAGCCCGAGCTCCTACGAGCAGTACTTC
TRBV4-3,TRBD2,.,TRBJ2-1,CASSQDLAGYNEQFF,TGCGCCAGCAGCCAAGATCTAGCGGGGTACAATGAGCAGTTCTTC
TRBV4-3,.,.,TRBJ1-4,CASSPGPSATNEKLFF,TGCGCCAGCAGCCCTGGACCGTCGGCAACTAATGAAAAACTGTTTTTT
TRBV5-5,TRBD2,.,TRBJ2-3,CASSLVLAGADTQYF,TGTGCCAGCAGCTTGGTATTAGCGGGAGCAGATACGCAGTATTTT
TRBV10-3,TRBD2,.,TRBJ2-5,CAISGRDERGIGETQYF,TGTGCCATCAGTGGGCGGGATGAGCGGGGGATCGGAGAGACCCAGTACTTC
TRBV11-2,.,few,TRBJ2-7,CASSLALRSEQYF,TGTGCCAGCAGCTTAGCATTGCGGAGCGAGCAGTACTTC
TRBV6-5,TRBD1,once,TRBJ1-2,CASSYGQGARGYTF,TGTGCCAGCAGTTACGGACAGGGGGCGCGAGGCTACACCTTC
TRBV30,.,.,TRBJ2-3,CAWSVLGADTQYF,TGTGCCTGGAGTGTACTTGGTGCGGATACGCAGTATTTT
TRBV6-4,.,once,TRBJ2-3,CASSHSDTDTQYF,TGTGCCAGCAGTCATAGTGATACAGATACGCAGTATTTT
TRBV6-5,.,.,TRBJ2-7,CASSHDGQSYYEQYF,TGTGCCAGCAGCCACGATGGACAGTCGTACTACGAGCAGTACTTC
TRBV7-2,.,.,TRBJ1-2,CASSLGTVRGYTF,TGTGCCAGCAGCTTAGGAACAGTCCGTGGCTACACCTTC
TRBV10-1,TRBD2,.,TRBJ2-5,CASRLRVGEGQETQYF,TGCGCCAGCCGCCTTAGGGTGGGGGAGGGCCAAGAGACCCAGTACTTC
TRBV21-1,.,once,TRBJ2-7,CASPEKYEQYF,TGTGCCAGCCCCGAGAAATACGAGCAGTACTTC
TRBV11-3,.,.,TRBJ1-3,CASSLEGADTIYF,TGTGCCAGCAGCTTGGAGGGCGCGGACACCATATATTTT
TRBV29-1,TRBD2,few,TRBJ2-5,CSVGGRAEETQYF,TGCAGCGTTGGAGGGAGGGCCGAAGAGACCCAGTACTTC
TRBV7-7,.,.,TRBJ2-2,CASSPLTGNTGELFF,TGTGCTAGCAGTCCTCTGACAGGGAACACCGGGGAGCTGTTTTTT
TRBV30,.,.,TRBJ2-5,CAWSVPGQETQYF,TGTGCCTGGAGTGTTCCGGGCCAAGAGACCCAGTACTTC
TRBV27,TRBD1,.,TRBJ1-2,CASSLSNRGGGYTF,TGTGCCAGCAGTTTATCGAACAGGGGGGGAGGCTACACCTTC
TRBV27,.,.,TRBJ2-5,CASSLYRAETQYF,TGTGCCAGCAGTTTATATCGGGCGGAGACCCAGTACTTC
TRBV5-1,TRBD1,.,TRBJ2-1,CASSTPTGGPNEQFF,TGCGCCAGCAGCACCCCGACAGGGGGCCCCAATGAGCAGTTCTTC
TRBV2,.,.,TRBJ1-1,CASSEGVTTEAFF,TGTGCCAGCAGTGAAGGGGTTACCACTGAAGCTTTCTTT
TRBV5-4,.,once,TRBJ2-5,CASSLGGVDVKETQYF,TGTGCCAGCAGCTTGGGGGGGGTTGATGTGAAAGAGACCCAGTACTTC
TRBV7-8,.,.,TRBJ2-2,CASSNRGELFF,TGTGCCAGCAGCAATCGCGGGGAGCTGTTTTTT
TRBV27,.,.,TRBJ2-3,CASSFGGAGTDTQYF,TGTGCCAGCAGTTTCGGAGGGGCCGGTACAGATACGCAGTATTTT
TRBV7-3,.,few,TRBJ1-1,CASSRGLNTEAFF,TGTGCCAGCAGCCGGGGTCTGAACACTGAAGCTTTCTTT
TRBV6-5,.,.,TRBJ2-5,CASSYRQGDTETQYF,TGTGCCAGCAGTTATCGGCAGGGTGATACAGAGACCCAGTACTTC
TRBV5-1,TRBD1,once,TRBJ1-2,CASRTEMGQRGSAGYTF,TGCGCCAGCAGAACCGAGATGGGACAGCGTGGGTCGGCTGGCTACACCTTC
TRBV15,.,.,TRBJ2-1,CATSRQGSSYNEQFF,TGTGCCACCAGCAGACAGGGGAGCTCCTACAATGAGCAGTTCTTC
TRBV7-2,.,.,TRBJ1-2,CASSLGAGGRWDGYTF,TGTGCCAGCAGCTTAGGAGCCGGGGGACGTTGGGATGGCTACACCTTC
TRBV6-6,.,.,TRBJ1-5,CASRMLGNQPQHF,TGTGCCAGCCGTATGTTGGGCAATCAGCCCCAGCATTTT
TRBV5-4,TRBD1,few,TRBJ1-6,CASSPTPDRGDSPLHF,TGTGCCAGCAGTCCGACTCCCGACAGGGGGGATTCACCCCTCCACTTT
TRBV7-2,.,.,TRBJ2-7,CASSPSPDSVYEQYF,TGTGCCAGCAGCCCCTCCCCGGACAGCGTCTACGAGCAGTACTTC
TRBV7-2,.,once,TRBJ1-4,CASRDPGGSTNEKLFF,TGTGCCAGCAGGGACCCCGGAGGATCAACTAATGAAAAACTGTTTTTT
TRBV7-2,.,.,TRBJ2-7,CASSWSGSYEQYF,TGTGCCAGCAGCTGGAGCGGGTCCTACGAGCAGTACTTC
TRBV2,.,.,TRBJ2-5,CASSPIQETQYF,TGTGCCAGCAGTCCTATCCAAGAGACCCAGTACTTC
TRBV5-4,.,.,TRBJ2-7,CASSLASVPYEQYF,TGTGCCAGCAGCTTGGCCAGCGTACCCTACGAGCAGTACTTC
TRBV27,.,.,TRBJ2-6,CASSRQASSGANVLTF,TGTGCCAGCAGCAGACAGGCGAGTTCTGGGGCCAACGTCCTGACTTTC